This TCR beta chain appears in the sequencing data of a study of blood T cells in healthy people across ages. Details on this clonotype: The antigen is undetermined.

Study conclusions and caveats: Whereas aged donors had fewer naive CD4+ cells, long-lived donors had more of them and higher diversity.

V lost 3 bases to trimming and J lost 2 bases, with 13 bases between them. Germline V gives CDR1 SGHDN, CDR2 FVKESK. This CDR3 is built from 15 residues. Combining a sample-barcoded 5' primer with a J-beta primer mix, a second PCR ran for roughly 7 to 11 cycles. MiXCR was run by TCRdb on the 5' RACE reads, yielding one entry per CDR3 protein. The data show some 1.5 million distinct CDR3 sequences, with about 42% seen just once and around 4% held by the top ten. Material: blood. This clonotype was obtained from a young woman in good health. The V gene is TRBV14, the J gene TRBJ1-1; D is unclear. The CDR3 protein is CASSHAHGRNTEAFF. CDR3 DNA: TGTGCCAGCAGCCATGCACACGGACGAAACACTGAAGCTTTCTTT.